This T cell receptor (beta chain) was documented in a study of CD8 T cells in ankylosing spondylitis. Quantitative 5'-RACE with molecular barcodes produced the TCR beta libraries. TCRdb passed the 5' RACE reads through MiXCR, listing each CDR3 protein once. The repertoire consists of fewer than 200,000 distinct CDR3 sequences, with 8.5% to 10% occurring once and the leading ten covering over 12%. In germline, CDR1 is DFQATT, CDR2 SNEGSKA (reference sequence). Between the trimmed V and J ends, which lost 0 bases and 2 bases, there was a span of 14 bases. CDR3 length equals 15 residues. This clonotype was recorded a few times.

The rearrangement joins TRBV20-1 to TRBJ2-7, with D possibly matching TRBD1 (5 bases). Specimen: blood, either unsorted or a sorted T cell fraction (not recorded which). This sequence originates from a female donor with ankylosing spondylitis or in good health (not recorded which). CDR3 sequence: CSARDIGHLTYEQYF. The CDR3 DNA sequence: TGCAGTGCTAGAGATATCGGACACCTAACCTACGAGCAGTACTTC.